This T cell receptor (beta chain) was observed in a study of blood T cell repertoires in COVID-19. The protocol was immunoSEQ multiplex PCR, while the TCRdb copy is restricted to in-frame clones and leaves out a portion. The sample lists some 97,000 clones; roughly 90% were seen once. V was pared by 1 base and J by 9 bases, with 5 bases of the junction left unmatched. CDR3 length: 14 residues. Germline V gene lookup returns CDR1 LGHDT and CDR2 YNNKEL (reference sequence). V is TRBV3-1 (or the pseudogene TRBV3-2) and J is TRBJ2-1; 8 bases fit TRBD2. The sequencing input was peripheral blood. This TCR derives from a man aged 45-65 years with active COVID-19. Here the CDR3 DNA reads TGTGCCAGCAGCCAAGCGGGGGGGCGGAGTGAGCAGTTCTTC. As protein: CASSQAGGRSEQFF.